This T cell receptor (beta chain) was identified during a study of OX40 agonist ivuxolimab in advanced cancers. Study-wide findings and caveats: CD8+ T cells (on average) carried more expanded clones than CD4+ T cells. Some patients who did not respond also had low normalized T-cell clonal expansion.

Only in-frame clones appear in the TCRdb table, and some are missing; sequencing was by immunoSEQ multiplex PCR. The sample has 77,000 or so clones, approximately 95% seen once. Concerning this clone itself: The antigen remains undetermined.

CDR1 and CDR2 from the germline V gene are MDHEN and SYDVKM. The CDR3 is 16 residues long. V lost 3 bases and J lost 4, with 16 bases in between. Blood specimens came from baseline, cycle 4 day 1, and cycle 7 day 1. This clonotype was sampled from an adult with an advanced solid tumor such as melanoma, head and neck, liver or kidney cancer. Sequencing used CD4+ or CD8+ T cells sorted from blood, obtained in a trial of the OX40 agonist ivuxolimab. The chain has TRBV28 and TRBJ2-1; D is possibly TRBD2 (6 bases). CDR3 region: CASSFPSSAKYNEQFF. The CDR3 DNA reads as TGTGCCAGCAGTTTCCCCTCTAGCGCCAAATACAATGAGCAGTTCTTC. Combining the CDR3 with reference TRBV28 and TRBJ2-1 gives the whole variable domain DVKVTQSSRYLVKRTGEKVFLECVQDMDHENMFWYRQDPGLGLRLIYFSYDVKMKEKGDIPEGYSVSREKKERFSLILESASTNQTSMYLCASSFPSSAKYNEQFFGPGTRLTVL.